This TCR beta chain was sequenced for a study of blood T cells in healthy people across ages. General observations from the study: Per million T cells, TCR beta diversity dropped roughly linearly as age increased. The study lacked donor CMV status, which possibly confounded expanded clonotype changes.

Trimming cost V 7 bases and J 4 bases; bases outside gene matches: 6. Germline values: CDR1 SGHVS, CDR2 FQNEAQ. The CDR3 runs to 13 residues. Extraction yielded at least 6 micrograms of total RNA per sample. In regard to this clonotype: Its antigen is not known.

The use of a sample-barcoded 5' primer and a J-beta primer mix characterized a second PCR of about 7 to 12 cycles. Via MiXCR, TCRdb re-called the 5' RACE reads, giving one row per CDR3 protein. The repertoire consists of some 1.4 million distinct CDR3 sequences, with about 40% occurring once and the leading ten covering 7% to 9.5%. Material: blood. This chain joins TRBV7-8 and TRBJ2-5; TRBD1 matches 7 bases. The TCR originated in a woman between 18 and 30 years old in good health. The DNA for the CDR3 is TGTGCCAGCACTTACAGGGGACGAGAGACCCAGTACTTC. Encoded protein: CASTYRGRETQYF.